This entry lists 5 T cell receptor beta chains sequenced from one sample in a study. MiXCR, applied by TCRdb to the 5' RACE reads, yields one record per CDR3 protein. This table holds about 40,000 distinct CDR3 sequences, around 18% found once. Sequencing was performed on naive CD4+ T cells sorted from a lymph node. Subset meaning: naive CD4+ T cells, CD4+CD45RA+CD25-. These TCRs come from a female donor with breast cancer.

The chain employs TRBV5-5 and TRBJ2-5, with D unclear. Germline V gives CDR1 SGHKS, CDR2 YYEKEE (reference sequence). CDR3 length equals 14 residues. V was clipped by 4 bases and J by 5 bases, with 15 bases between them. CDR3 nucleotides: TGTGCCAGCAGCCCAATCGGCGCCGCGGAGACCCAGTACTTC. Amino acids: CASSPIGAAETQYF.

On this clonotype: The conserved phenylalanine or tryptophan normally closing the CDR3 is absent here, so this likely arose from a read error. The chain employs TRBV3-1 and TRBJ1-2; D possibly corresponds to TRBD1 (5 bases). Trimming removed 0 bases from V and 0 bases from J, with 8 bases in between. Germline V gene lookup returns CDR1 LGHDT and CDR2 YNNKEL (reference sequence). The CDR3 is 15 amino acids. The DNA of the CDR3 is TGTGCCAGCAGCCAAGATTTAGGGGCTAACTATGGCTACACCCTC. Translated, it gives CASSQDLGANYGYTL.

This clonotype was detected a few times. The chain uses TRBV7-3 and TRBJ2-1; 9 bases are a match to TRBD2. V shed 6 bases, J shed 1 base, and the junction held 4 bases outside the gene matches. CDR3 length equals 15 residues. CDR1 and CDR2 (germline): SGHTA, FQGTGA. The CDR3 region has the DNA TGTGCCAGCAGTTTTAGCGGGGGTTCCTACAATGAGCAGTTCTTC. It yields the protein CASSFSGGSYNEQFF.

This clonotype was counted ten times or more. The chain uses TRBV6-1 and TRBJ2-6; D unclear. V was pared by 7 bases and J by 1 base, with 11 bases between. The CDR3 extends over 15 amino acids. Per the germline V gene, CDR1 is MNHNS and CDR2 is SASEGT. In nucleotides, the CDR3 is TGTGCCAGCAACAACGGACCTTCTGGGGCCAACGTCCTGACTTTC. Its protein product is CASNNGPSGANVLTF.

This clonotype was seen more than once but under ten times. The chain joins TRBV5-6 to TRBJ1-1; D is perhaps TRBD1 (6 bases). This CDR3 is built from 13 residues. Germline V gene data show CDR1 as SGHDT and CDR2 as YYEEEE. The V gene lost 10 bases and the J gene lost 4 bases, with 17 bases spanning the gap. In DNA, the CDR3 is TGTGCCGGTATTCGGACAGATCGCACTGAAGCTTTCTTT. It is translated as CAGIRTDRTEAFF.